This TCR beta chain originates from a study of blood T cell repertoires in COVID-19. Sequencing used immunoSEQ multiplex PCR; TCRdb keeps in-frame clones, though not all of them. The sample includes approximately 120,000 clones, approximately 90% of them seen just once. V was clipped by 7 bases and J by 4 bases, with 8 bases between them. Germline V gene data show CDR1 as LGHNT and CDR2 as FRNRAP. The CDR3 has 13 residues. This clonotype was obtained from a man aged 50-59 years with COVID-19, enrolled during active disease. The sample taken for sequencing was peripheral blood. V is TRBV12-5 and J is TRBJ2-6; D not resolved. The CDR3 loop reads CASAPPGANVLTF. The CDR3 nucleotides read TGTGCTAGTGCCCCCCCGGGGGCCAACGTCCTGACTTTC. Full variable domain (missing parts from reference TRBV12-5 and TRBJ2-6): DARVTQTPRHKVTEMGQEVTMRCQPILGHNTVFWYRQTMMQGLELLAYFRNRAPLDDSGMPKDRFSAEMPDATLATLKIQPSEPRDSAVYFCASAPPGANVLTFGAGSRLTVL.